Each of the 4 T cell receptor beta chains below was sequenced from the same sample in a study of human T cells and chemical hapten exposure. Time point of the sample: patch test 1, 2 weeks after DPC sensitization. Treatment defined: therapeutic diphenylcyclopropenone sensitization with weekly scalp DPC. TCRdb itself ran the RACE reads through MiXCR, one entry per CDR3 protein. This sample has about 57,000 distinct CDR3 sequences, with 9.3% found just once. The starting material was whole blood, obtained in connection with sensitization to the hapten diphenylcyclopropenone (DPC). All receptors derive from a woman in her 40s with alopecia areata. Some clones in this sample may be carry-over from other donors' samples.

This clonotype was seen ten or more times. This chain uses TRBV5-4 with TRBJ2-3; tentative D call: TRBD1 (5 bases). Trimming cost V 1 base and J 4 bases, with 13 bases left between them. CDR1 and CDR2 (germline): SGHNT, YYREEE (reference sequence). The CDR3 contains 15 residues. CDR3 region: CASSLTGLGADTQYF. The CDR3 nucleotides are TGTGCCAGCAGCTTGACAGGATTGGGTGCAGATACGCAGTATTTT. Complete variable domain (other parts from reference TRBV5-4 and TRBJ2-3): ETGVTQSPTHLIKTRGQQVTLRCSSQSGHNTVSWYQQALGQGPQFIFQYYREEENGRGNFPPRFSGLQFPNYSSELNVNALELDDSALYLCASSLTGLGADTQYFGPGTRLTVL.

The genes are TRBV6-6 and TRBJ1-1, with D unresolved. Germline assignment: CDR1 MNHNY and CDR2 SVGAGI (reference sequence). Trimming cost V 7 bases and J 3 bases, with 12 bases left between them. This CDR3 has 13 amino acids. For the CDR3, the DNA is TGTGCCAGCACCACGGGCGGGGACACTGAAGCTTTCTTT. Its protein product is CASTTGGDTEAFF.

The table lists this clonotype with a few counts. The chain carries TRBV30 and TRBJ2-3; the D call may be TRBD1 or TRBD2 (5 bases each). Between the trimmed V and J ends, which lost 5 bases and 1 base, there was a span of 16 bases. This CDR3 spans 15 amino acids. Looked up from germline, CDR1 is GTSNPN and CDR2 is SVGIG (reference sequence). The DNA for the CDR3 is TGTGCCTGGGCTTCCGGGGCTATACGCACAGATACGCAGTATTTT. Protein sequence: CAWASGAIRTDTQYF.

This clonotype was counted at least ten times. The CDR3 sequence: CASSSIRGSEAFF. Written as DNA, the CDR3 is TGTGCCAGCAGCTCCATTCGGGGCTCTGAAGCTTTCTTT. This sequence joins TRBV7-9 and TRBJ1-1; tentative D call: TRBD1 (5 bases). Germline CDR1 SEHNR, CDR2 FQNEAQ (reference sequence). The CDR3 contains 13 residues. Trimming removed 4 bases at V and 6 bases at J, with 12 bases between.